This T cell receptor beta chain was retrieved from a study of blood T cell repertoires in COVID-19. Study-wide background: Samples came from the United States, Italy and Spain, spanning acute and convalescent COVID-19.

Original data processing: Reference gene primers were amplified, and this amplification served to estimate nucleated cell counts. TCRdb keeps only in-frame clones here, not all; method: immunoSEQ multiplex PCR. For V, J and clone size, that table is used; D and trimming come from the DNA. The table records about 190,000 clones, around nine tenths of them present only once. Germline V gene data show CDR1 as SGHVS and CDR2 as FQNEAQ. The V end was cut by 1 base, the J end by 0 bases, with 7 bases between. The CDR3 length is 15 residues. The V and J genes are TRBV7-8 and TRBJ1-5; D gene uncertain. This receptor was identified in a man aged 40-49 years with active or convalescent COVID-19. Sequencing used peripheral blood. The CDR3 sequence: CASSLVQDSNQPQHF. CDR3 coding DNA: TGTGCCAGCAGCTTAGTACAAGATAGCAATCAGCCCCAGCATTTT. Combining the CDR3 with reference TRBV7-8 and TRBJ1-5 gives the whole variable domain GAGVSQSPRYKVAKRGQDVALRCDPISGHVSLFWYQQALGQGPEFLTYFQNEAQLDKSGLPSDRFFAERPEGSVSTLKIQRTQQEDSAVYLCASSLVQDSNQPQHFGDGTRLSIL.